A single sample is the source of the 18 T cell receptor beta chains below, sequenced in a study of identifying expanded T cells in peripheral blood. The table came from immunoSEQ multiplex PCR; TCRdb's copy has only in-frame clones and leaves some out. Of approximately 81,000 clones listed, 84% are singletons. Sequencing was performed on blood. Receptors originate from a person aged 18 to 70 in good health.

This chain joins TRBV19 and TRBJ2-7; perhaps TRBD1 as D (5 bases). The CDR3 spans 13 residues. V lost 5 bases, J lost 2 bases, and 10 bases lay in between. Germline CDR1 is LNHDA and CDR2 is SQIVND (reference sequence). CDR3 sequence reads: CASSEQGTYEQYF. CDR3 in DNA: TGTGCCAGTAGTGAGCAGGGTACCTACGAGCAGTACTTC.

This sequence joins TRBV6-6 and TRBJ2-5; no definite D call. V lost 0 bases to trimming and J lost 2 bases, with 13 bases between them. The CDR3 consists of 16 residues. Germline V gene data show CDR1 as MNHNY and CDR2 as SVGAGI (reference sequence). CDR3 DNA sequence: TGTGCCAGCAGTTACTCGGGTAGCCGTGTTCAAGAGACCCAGTACTTC. It codes for CASSYSGSRVQETQYF.

The V and J genes are TRBV5-1 and TRBJ1-3; 7 nucleotides line up with TRBD1. The germline V gene encodes CDR1 SGHRS and CDR2 YFSETQ. V dropped 0 bases and J dropped 6; count of bases not matched to a gene: 3. The CDR3 has 14 amino acids. The CDR3, as DNA: TGCGCCAGCAGCTTGGAGACAGGGAAAAACACCATATATTTT. Its translation is CASSLETGKNTIYF.

The genes are TRBV19 and TRBJ1-1; D unresolved. Germline V gives CDR1 LNHDA, CDR2 SQIVND (reference sequence). The V end was cut by 4 bases, the J end by 0 bases, with 15 bases between. This CDR3 contains 16 residues. The CDR3 reads CASSKTDRSMNTEAFF. The DNA of the CDR3 is TGTGCCAGTAGTAAGACGGACCGCTCAATGAACACTGAAGCTTTCTTT.

The V call is TRBV4-3, the J call TRBJ2-3; D remains unclear. This CDR3 has 14 residues. Germline lookup yields CDR1 LGHNA and CDR2 YSLEER. V was pared by 1 base and J by 1 base, with 6 bases between. The CDR3 DNA follows: TGCGCCAGCAGCCAAGTAAGCGGCACAGATACGCAGTATTTT. Translation gives CASSQVSGTDTQYF.

The rearrangement links TRBV7-9 to TRBJ2-7; 7 bases match TRBD1. Germline V gene lookup returns CDR1 SEHNR and CDR2 FQNEAQ (reference sequence). The CDR3 totals 15 residues. V gave up 0 bases and J gave up 2 bases; unmatched junction bases: 4. CDR3 bases: TGTGCCAGCAGCTTAGCGGCTGGACAGGCCTACGAGCAGTACTTC. This gives the protein CASSLAAGQAYEQYF.

CDR3 protein: CASNPPAGLRETQYF. In nucleotides, the CDR3 is TGTGCCAGCAACCCCCCGGCAGGACTTAGAGAGACCCAGTACTTC. V and J are TRBV28 and TRBJ2-5; D may be TRBD2 (5 bases). This CDR3 contains 15 residues. CDR1 and CDR2 (germline): MDHEN, SYDVKM. The V gene lost 7 bases and the J gene lost 4 bases, with 19 bases spanning the gap.

This clone was observed a single time. The chain has TRBV10-2 and TRBJ2-2; D may be TRBD1 or TRBD2 (5 bases each). With 2 bases removed from V and 4 bases from J, the gap between germline ends came to 8 bases. The length of the CDR3 is 14 residues. Germline CDR1 reads WSHSY; CDR2 reads SAAADI. CDR3 residues: CASSERGGTGELFF. CDR3 bases: TGCGCCAGCAGTGAGCGTGGGGGCACCGGGGAGCTGTTTTTT.

This clone was detected only a few times. The chain joins TRBV11-3 to TRBJ2-1; no firm D call. Germline V CDR1 and CDR2: SGHNT, YENEEA. This CDR3 is 13 amino acids long. Trimming stripped 3 bases from V and 2 bases from J, with 5 bases between. This chain's CDR3 is CASSFAAYNEQFF. CDR3 nucleotide sequence: TGTGCCAGCAGCTTCGCGGCCTACAATGAGCAGTTCTTC.

This clone showed up just a few times. This chain connects TRBV2 to TRBJ1-1; D is possibly TRBD1 (6 bases). The CDR3 length is 13 residues. V lost 4 bases, J lost 6 bases, and 12 bases lay in between. From germline, CDR1 is SNHLY and CDR2 FYNNEI. The CDR3 loop is CASSGKQGAEAFF. In nucleotides, the CDR3 is TGTGCCAGCAGTGGGAAACAGGGCGCTGAAGCTTTCTTT.

J is TRBJ2-6 and V is TRBV7-8; D call uncertain. This CDR3 comprises 15 residues. Looked up from germline, CDR1 is SGHVS and CDR2 is FQNEAQ. V was clipped by 8 bases and J by 0 bases, with 11 bases between them. The CDR3 bases are TGTGCCAGCGGCCCGCCATCCTCTGGGGCCAACGTCCTGACTTTC. Protein product: CASGPPSSGANVLTF.

This clone was seen a few times. V gene TRBV2 combines with J gene TRBJ1-5; weak D call: TRBD1 (6 bases). Trimming took 5 bases from V and 5 from J, leaving 10 bases between them. CDR3 length equals 13 residues. Germline lookup yields CDR1 SNHLY and CDR2 FYNNEI. The CDR3 loop reads CASSTQGYQPQHF. The CDR3 DNA reads TGTGCCAGCAGTACACAGGGTTATCAGCCCCAGCATTTT.

The chain combines TRBV19 with TRBJ1-1; no definite D call. Germline V lookup: CDR1 LNHDA, CDR2 SQIVND (reference sequence). The CDR3 has 12 residues. Trimming removed 5 bases from V and 6 bases from J, with 10 bases in between. The CDR3 protein is CASSPRGSEAFF. CDR3 sequence (DNA): TGTGCCAGTAGTCCCCGCGGGTCTGAAGCTTTCTTT.

The rearrangement joins TRBV9 to TRBJ1-2; a possible D gene is TRBD1 (6 bases). Germline CDR1 SGDLS, CDR2 YYNGEE. Trimming pared 4 bases from V and 11 bases from J, leaving 21 bases between. The CDR3 totals 14 residues. As DNA, the CDR3 is TGTGCCAGCAGCCTCGGGGAGGGACAACTCTCGTACACCTTC. Protein sequence: CASSLGEGQLSYTF.

The chain carries TRBV5-1 and TRBJ2-7; possible D gene TRBD2, 6 bases. Germline V lookup: CDR1 SGHRS, CDR2 YFSETQ. CDR3 length: 15 amino acids. V was shortened by 4 bases and J by 2 bases, with 16 bases between the two germline ends. In DNA, the CDR3 is TGCGCCAGCAGCATCCGCGGGGCCGGGACCTACGAGCAGTACTTC. As protein: CASSIRGAGTYEQYF.

This clone is a singleton in its sample. This sequence joins TRBV25-1 and TRBJ1-1; D is possibly TRBD1 (6 bases). Trimming pared 8 bases from V and 0 bases from J, leaving 10 bases between. Looked up from germline, CDR1 is MGHDK and CDR2 is SYGVNS. This CDR3 comprises 13 residues. In DNA, the CDR3 is TGTGCCAGCTTGGACAGAGTGAACACTGAAGCTTTCTTT. It is translated as CASLDRVNTEAFF.

The chain recombines TRBV6-1 with TRBJ2-1; D possibly uses TRBD1 or TRBD2 (6 bases each). CDR1 and CDR2 (germline): MNHNS, SASEGT. This CDR3 spans 16 amino acids. The V gene lost 3 bases and the J gene lost 8 bases, with 20 bases spanning the gap. The CDR3 DNA is TGTGCCAGCAGTGACACAGGGACTTTTGGACTCGATGAGCAGTTCTTC. This encodes CASSDTGTFGLDEQFF.

The gene calls are TRBV30 and TRBJ2-3; 7 bases agree with TRBD1. There are 15 residues in the CDR3. V was pared by 0 bases and J by 6 bases, with 9 bases of the junction left unmatched. Germline values: CDR1 GTSNPN, CDR2 SVGIG (reference sequence). Written as DNA, the CDR3 is TGTGCCTGGAGTGTACTCAGGGGGAGTAGGGATACGCAGTATTTT. Its translation is CAWSVLRGSRDTQYF. The variable domain in full, completed from reference TRBV30 and TRBJ2-3, reads SQTIHQWPATLVQPVGSPLSLECTVEGTSNPNLYWYRQAAGRGLQLLFYSVGIGQISSEVPQNLSASRPQDRQFILSSKKLLLSDSGFYLCAWSVLRGSRDTQYFGPGTRLTVL.